This TCR beta chain was captured in a study of T cell clonality in common variable immunodeficiency. This clone showed up many times. The read ends 3 residues shy of where the CDR3 ends; the end is completed using the germline J gene. The CDR3 has 14 residues. Trimming cost V 6 bases and J 1 base, with 15 bases left between them. From germline, CDR1 is DFQATT and CDR2 SNEGSKA (reference sequence). Method: immunoSEQ multiplex PCR; TCRdb's copy keeps in-frame clones and lacks some. The sample lists tens of thousands of clones, none appearing once, the ten largest making up 10%. The receptor's source is a person between 18 and 75 years old in good health. The J gene is TRBJ1-1, the V gene TRBV20-1; possible D gene TRBD1, 6 bases. Sample: peripheral blood mononuclear cells. The part of the CDR3 DNA that was read is TGCAGTGCATGGCGGGGGCGGGGGAACACTGAA. It is translated as CSAWRGRGNTE. In full, the CDR3 reads CSAWRGRGNTEAFF.